This is a list of T cell receptor beta chains from one sample in a study of tumor-infiltrating lymphocytes in primary liver carcinoma. One entry per CDR3 protein, called by TCRdb with MiXCR from the multiplex PCR reads. The data hold 90,000 to 100,000 distinct CDR3 sequences, with around two thirds observed a single time. Material: liver tumor tissue from sampling region 5. The receptors were sampled from a woman aged 60-75 years with primary liver carcinoma and hepatitis B virus infection. The CDR3 runs from the conserved cysteine through the conserved F or W. The order of the fields is CDR3 protein, D gene, V gene. A D gene is named only where the DNA matches it firmly.

cdr3_aa: CASTEGYSYTF
d_call: NA
v_call: TRBV12-3/TRBV12-4

cdr3_aa: CASNPRDRGSGVRAYEQYF
d_call: TRBD1
v_call: TRBV4-1

cdr3_aa: CASSYWTGSSNNGYTF
d_call: TRBD1
v_call: TRBV6-5

cdr3_aa: CASNPTGIILTGELFF
d_call: NA
v_call: TRBV11-1

cdr3_aa: CASSLDYQPQHF
d_call: NA
v_call: TRBV12-3/TRBV12-4

cdr3_aa: CASSVGGEGGANTQYF
d_call: TRBD2
v_call: TRBV6-4

cdr3_aa: CASSTTGTGYEQYF
d_call: TRBD1
v_call: TRBV7-9

cdr3_aa: CASSQVRLEGDEQFF
d_call: NA
v_call: TRBV3-1

cdr3_aa: CTSSQGLRSAEAQYF
d_call: NA
v_call: TRBV4-1

cdr3_aa: CASSLDPGANSPLHF
d_call: NA
v_call: TRBV11-2

cdr3_aa: CASSLSYGPQPGELFF
d_call: NA
v_call: TRBV7-9

cdr3_aa: CASSLYRTGPGELFF
d_call: NA
v_call: TRBV28

cdr3_aa: CATGDGAGGLAEQFF
d_call: TRBD2
v_call: TRBV24-1

cdr3_aa: CPSNFDLGQVSTEAFF
d_call: TRBD1
v_call: TRBV11-1

cdr3_aa: CGSSYGGALNTEAFF
d_call: NA
v_call: TRBV6-5

cdr3_aa: CASIQPDRSEKLFF
d_call: NA
v_call: TRBV4-2

cdr3_aa: CASSLVGLTYTPDTQDF
d_call: TRBD2
v_call: TRBV11-2

cdr3_aa: CASSLAKGQGTSTGELFF
d_call: TRBD1
v_call: TRBV12-3/TRBV12-4

cdr3_aa: CASSYSSPSGGDTQYF
d_call: TRBD2
v_call: TRBV6-2/TRBV6-3

cdr3_aa: CSVKPGQPNTGELFF
d_call: TRBD1
v_call: TRBV29-1

cdr3_aa: CASCEQIQETQYF
d_call: NA
v_call: TRBV6-1

cdr3_aa: CASSPPLEVGGELFF
d_call: NA
v_call: TRBV5-1

cdr3_aa: CATVQGTSGKTIYF
d_call: NA
v_call: TRBV12-3/TRBV12-4

cdr3_aa: CASSLDAQYNEQLF
d_call: NA
v_call: TRBV5-1

cdr3_aa: CSWSFEGFSTDTQYF
d_call: NA
v_call: TRBV30

cdr3_aa: CASTPERFYEQYF
d_call: NA
v_call: TRBV10-1

cdr3_aa: CANSRTGNTETFF
d_call: TRBD1
v_call: TRBV5-8

cdr3_aa: CSAPSATGHRNGYTF
d_call: NA
v_call: TRBV20-1

cdr3_aa: CASSLGQATSYEQYF
d_call: NA
v_call: TRBV5-5

cdr3_aa: CDSSYGVGVAGELFF
d_call: NA
v_call: TRBV6-6

cdr3_aa: CASSEYIGPYEQYF
d_call: NA
v_call: TRBV5-1

cdr3_aa: CASSPRTAELREEYF
d_call: NA
v_call: TRBV11-1

cdr3_aa: CASSREARAYEQYF
d_call: NA
v_call: TRBV11-2

cdr3_aa: CAGGSGWDEQYF
d_call: TRBD2
v_call: TRBV28

cdr3_aa: CTASRDNYGYTF
d_call: NA
v_call: TRBV29-1

cdr3_aa: CASSQRTGRETQYF
d_call: TRBD1
v_call: TRBV3-1

cdr3_aa: CSSKRGSSYNEQFF
d_call: TRBD2
v_call: TRBV29-1

cdr3_aa: CVNSLGSGGSNEKLFF
d_call: NA
v_call: TRBV5-4

cdr3_aa: CASSFNGLAGVYEQYF
d_call: TRBD2
v_call: TRBV6-1

cdr3_aa: CAWSVSGRGAGANVLTF
d_call: TRBD2
v_call: TRBV30

cdr3_aa: CAISDPSVSIYGYTF
d_call: NA
v_call: TRBV6-5

cdr3_aa: CACNRTDTQYF
d_call: NA
v_call: TRBV11-2